Below, 22 T cell receptor beta chains from the same sample are listed, as sequenced in a study of cytomegalovirus exposure and HLA in healthy donors. Primers: 60 Vbeta forward and 13 Jbeta reverse. Clones were read by immunoSEQ multiplex PCR, and TCRdb kept only the in-frame ones, dropping some. The sample holds 100,000 to 150,000 clones, around 80% seen once. Specimen: PBMCs. The receptors derive from a woman younger than 45 in good health and CMV-seronegative.

About this clone: At one boundary the junction diverges from the germline segment, which might be a read error. The chain uses TRBV19 and TRBJ1-5; D call uncertain. In germline, CDR1 is LNHDA, CDR2 SQIVND (reference sequence). The CDR3 runs 17 residues. The CDR3 protein is CASRIAVGGKGNQPQHF. The DNA for the CDR3 is TGTGCCAGTAGAATAGCGGTGGGAGGGAAGGGCAATCAGCCCCAGCATTTT.

The chain combines TRBV4-1 with TRBJ1-1; 7 bases fit TRBD1. The CDR3 is 14 amino acids. Losses at the gene ends were 4 bases for V and 0 bases for J; bases not matched to a gene: 2. The V gene's germline CDR1 is MGHRA and CDR2 YSYEKL. Here the CDR3 DNA reads TGCGCCAGCAGCCCGACAGGGTTGAACACTGAAGCTTTCTTT. Protein sequence: CASSPTGLNTEAFF.

V gene TRBV19 combines with J gene TRBJ1-1, with 7 nucleotides matching TRBD1. Germline CDR1 and CDR2: LNHDA and SQIVND (reference sequence). V was clipped by 7 bases and J by 3 bases; unmatched bases: 2. The CDR3 is 12 amino acids. The CDR3 DNA reads as TGTGCCAGTAATGACAGGGACACTGAAGCTTTCTTT. Protein sequence: CASNDRDTEAFF.

The genes are TRBV7-6 and TRBJ2-1; 7 nucleotides line up with TRBD2. From germline, CDR1 is SGHVS and CDR2 FNYEAQ. The CDR3 is made up of 15 amino acids. After removal of 2 bases from V and 4 bases from J, the junction contained 5 bases not matched to a gene. CDR3 coding DNA: TGTGCCAGCAGCTTAATTCCGGGGGGTTACAATGAGCAGTTCTTC. Residues: CASSLIPGGYNEQFF.

V is TRBV7-8 and J is TRBJ2-1, with TRBD1 identical over 10 bases. The CDR3 has 17 residues. Germline loops: CDR1 SGHVS, CDR2 FQNEAQ. V lost 1 base to trimming and J lost 8 bases; unmatched junction nucleotides: 11. This CDR3 reads CASSLVKGQGIAYEQFF. CDR3 nucleotides: TGTGCCAGCAGCTTAGTGAAGGGACAGGGGATTGCTTATGAGCAGTTCTTC.

V is TRBV19 and J is TRBJ1-2, with TRBD1 matching 7 bases. V trimming: 5 bases; J trimming: 8 bases; junction bases outside the gene matches: 14. The V gene's germline CDR1 is LNHDA and CDR2 SQIVND (reference sequence). The CDR3 spans 15 residues. CDR3 DNA: TGTGCCAGTAGTCCCGGGACAGTGGATCTAAAGGGCTACACCTTC. It codes for CASSPGTVDLKGYTF.

Only a few counts were recorded for this clone. The chain couples TRBV19 to TRBJ1-2; 8 bases map to TRBD1. CDR3 length: 14 residues. V gave up 5 bases and J gave up 4 bases; unmatched junction bases: 6. CDR1 LNHDA and CDR2 SQIVND come from the germline V gene (reference sequence). CDR3 protein: CASSPATGGYGYTF. The CDR3 nucleotides read TGTGCCAGTAGTCCCGCTACAGGGGGCTATGGCTACACCTTC.

The CDR3 here is CASSQEGSGRALTDTQYF. CDR3 sequence (DNA): TGTGCCAGCAGCCAAGAAGGGAGCGGGAGGGCCCTTACAGATACGCAGTATTTT. The rearrangement links TRBV4-2 to TRBJ2-3; 10 nucleotides align to TRBD2. The J segment lost 3 bases and the V segment lost 0 bases, leaving 9 bases of the junction unmatched. Germline CDR1 LGHNA, CDR2 YNFKEQ. The CDR3 has 18 residues.

The chain links TRBV9 to TRBJ2-5, with 11 bases fitting TRBD2. The CDR3 sequence is 17 residues long. CDR1 is SGDLS, CDR2 YYNGEE, per germline. The V and J ends lost 4 bases and 1 base, in that order; junction bases with no gene match: 9. The CDR3 sequence is CASSRPQGLAVQETQYF. Here the CDR3 DNA reads TGTGCCAGCAGCCGCCCCCAGGGACTAGCGGTCCAAGAGACCCAGTACTTC. The full variable domain, its missing parts supplied by reference TRBV9 and TRBJ2-5, is DSGVTQTPKHLITATGQRVTLRCSPRSGDLSVYWYQQSLDQGLQFLIQYYNGEERAKGNILERFSAQQFPDLHSELNLSSLELGDSALYFCASSRPQGLAVQETQYFGPGTRLLVL.

The chain combines TRBV7-6 with TRBJ2-1; D might be TRBD1 (7 bases). Germline V lookup: CDR1 SGHVS, CDR2 FNYEAQ. CDR3 length equals 13 residues. Trimming took off 2 bases at V and 9 bases at J, with 11 bases between the two ends. The CDR3 region has the DNA TGTGCCAGCAGCTTATCAGGGGGGAGTGAGCAGTTCTTC. Amino acid sequence: CASSLSGGSEQFF.

CDR3 DNA: TGTGCCAGCAGCCTCGCGGGGGTAAGGTCGGATAATTCACCCCTCCACTTT. Translated: CASSLAGVRSDNSPLHF. This sequence joins TRBV11-2 and TRBJ1-6; the D gene is possibly TRBD1 (5 bases). Germline V gene lookup returns CDR1 SGHAT and CDR2 FQNNGV. The length of the CDR3 is 17 residues. V lost 5 bases, J lost 5 bases, and 19 bases lay in between. The variable domain in full, completed from reference TRBV11-2 and TRBJ1-6, reads EAGVAQSPRYKIIEKRQSVAFWCNPISGHATLYWYQQILGQGPKLLIQFQNNGVVDDSQLPKDRFSAERLKGVDSTLKIQPAKLEDSAVYLCASSLAGVRSDNSPLHFGNGTRLTVT.

This clone occurred once. The J gene is TRBJ2-2, the V gene TRBV5-1; possible D gene TRBD1, 6 bases. The CDR3 is 17 amino acids. Trimming left V 3 bases short and J 4 bases short, with 19 bases between. CDR1 SGHRS and CDR2 YFSETQ come from the germline V gene. The CDR3 protein is CASSSMPLGQTTGELFF. The CDR3 DNA is TGCGCCAGCAGCTCCATGCCATTGGGACAAACCACCGGGGAGCTGTTTTTT.

This chain links TRBV4-1 with TRBJ2-5; maybe TRBD2 (5 bases). CDR1 and CDR2 from the germline V gene are MGHRA and YSYEKL. The CDR3 runs 15 residues. Trimming took off 1 base at V and 4 bases at J, with 13 bases between the two ends. CDR3: CASSQVGGFGETQYF. The CDR3 DNA sequence: TGCGCCAGCAGCCAAGTAGGCGGGTTCGGAGAGACCCAGTACTTC.

This chain uses TRBV7-6 with TRBJ1-2, with D possibly being TRBD1 (6 bases). The germline CDR1 and CDR2 sequences are SGHVS and FNYEAQ. V lost 3 bases and J lost 8, with 13 bases in between. The CDR3 is 13 residues long. The DNA for the CDR3 is TGTGCCAGCAGCTTCGGACAGATGCAGGGCTACACCTTC. Its protein is CASSFGQMQGYTF.

The chain has TRBV27 and TRBJ1-2; a possible D gene is TRBD1 (5 bases). The CDR3 extends over 16 amino acids. Trimming removed 1 base from V and 7 bases from J, with 19 bases in between. Germline V gene lookup returns CDR1 MNHEY and CDR2 SMNVEV (reference sequence). The CDR3 protein is CASSLYGTLKDTGYTF. CDR3 in DNA: TGTGCCAGCAGTTTATATGGAACGCTCAAGGACACTGGCTACACCTTC.

About this clone: Its ends do not fully match the called genes, so a read error is possible. The gene calls are TRBV7-9 and TRBJ2-7; 8 bases are a match to TRBD1. This CDR3 comprises 14 residues. From germline, CDR1 is SEHNR and CDR2 FQNEAQ (reference sequence). The CDR3 loop reads CTSSSGTGSYEQYF. Written as DNA, the CDR3 is TGTACCAGCAGTTCCGGGACAGGCTCCTACGAGCAGTACTTC.

The chain employs TRBV10-3 and TRBJ1-3; perhaps TRBD1 as D (6 bases). V was clipped by 8 bases and J by 0 bases, with 14 bases between them. CDR1 ENHRY and CDR2 SYGVKD come from the germline V gene. The length of the CDR3 is 15 residues. The CDR3 DNA sequence: TGTGCCATCGCTGGAACAGGGAACTCTGGAAACACCATATATTTT. This sequence encodes CAIAGTGNSGNTIYF.

This chain joins TRBV6-6 and TRBJ1-2; TRBD1 is a possible D gene (6 bases). Germline values: CDR1 MNHNY, CDR2 SVGAGI (reference sequence). Trimming cost V 1 base and J 4 bases, with 10 bases left between them. The CDR3 is 14 amino acids. Here the CDR3 reads CASSYYTGTYGYTF. In DNA form, the CDR3 reads TGTGCCAGCAGTTACTATACAGGGACCTATGGCTACACCTTC.

The rearrangement joins TRBV4-1 to TRBJ2-7; 8 bases align to TRBD1. Germline CDR1 reads MGHRA; CDR2 reads YSYEKL. This CDR3 has 14 residues. Trimming took 0 bases from V and 7 from J; bases not matched to a gene: 5. The CDR3 reads CASSQDYTGGEQYF. Written as DNA, the CDR3 is TGCGCCAGCAGCCAAGATTATACAGGGGGGGAGCAGTACTTC.

The chain is built from TRBV5-1 and TRBJ1-3; D might be TRBD1 (5 bases). CDR3 length: 15 residues. Germline V gene data show CDR1 as SGHRS and CDR2 as YFSETQ. V was cut by 4 bases and J by 0 bases, with 11 bases left in between. The CDR3 DNA reads as TGCGCCAGCAGCCATGGGGGGGACTCTGGAAACACCATATATTTT. Its protein is CASSHGGDSGNTIYF.

The chain employs TRBV7-8 and TRBJ2-5; D call uncertain. Between the trimmed V and J ends, which lost 5 bases and 4 bases, there was a span of 14 bases. The CDR3 has 14 amino acids. Germline V lookup: CDR1 SGHVS, CDR2 FQNEAQ. The CDR3 DNA follows: TGTGCCAGCAGCCCCCGCAGGTTAGGAGAGACCCAGTACTTC. It translates to CASSPRRLGETQYF.

The chain carries TRBV19 and TRBJ1-4; D not resolved. With 6 bases removed from V and 0 bases from J, the gap between germline ends came to 8 bases. This CDR3 has 14 amino acids. Germline V gene lookup returns CDR1 LNHDA and CDR2 SQIVND (reference sequence). The DNA of the CDR3 is TGTGCCAGTAGATCGGGAGCAACTAATGAAAAACTGTTTTTT. Residues: CASRSGATNEKLFF.